This T cell receptor beta chain was recorded in a study of blood T cell repertoires in COVID-19. Measured with immunoSEQ multiplex PCR; TCRdb has only the in-frame clones, and not every one. The sample lists 50,000 to 55,000 clones, around 86% seen once, with 5% to 7% in the top ten. Per the germline V gene, CDR1 is MGHRA and CDR2 is YSYEKL. The CDR3 sequence is 15 residues long. V lost 1 base to trimming and J lost 5 bases, with 12 bases between them. This sequence joins TRBV4-1 and TRBJ1-5; maybe TRBD1 (5 bases). Sequencing was done on a sample of peripheral blood. The origin of this receptor is a man in his fifties with active COVID-19. The CDR3 region has the DNA TGCGCCAGCAGCCAAGTCGGTAGGGACTATCAGCCCCAGCATTTT. Translation gives CASSQVGRDYQPQHF.